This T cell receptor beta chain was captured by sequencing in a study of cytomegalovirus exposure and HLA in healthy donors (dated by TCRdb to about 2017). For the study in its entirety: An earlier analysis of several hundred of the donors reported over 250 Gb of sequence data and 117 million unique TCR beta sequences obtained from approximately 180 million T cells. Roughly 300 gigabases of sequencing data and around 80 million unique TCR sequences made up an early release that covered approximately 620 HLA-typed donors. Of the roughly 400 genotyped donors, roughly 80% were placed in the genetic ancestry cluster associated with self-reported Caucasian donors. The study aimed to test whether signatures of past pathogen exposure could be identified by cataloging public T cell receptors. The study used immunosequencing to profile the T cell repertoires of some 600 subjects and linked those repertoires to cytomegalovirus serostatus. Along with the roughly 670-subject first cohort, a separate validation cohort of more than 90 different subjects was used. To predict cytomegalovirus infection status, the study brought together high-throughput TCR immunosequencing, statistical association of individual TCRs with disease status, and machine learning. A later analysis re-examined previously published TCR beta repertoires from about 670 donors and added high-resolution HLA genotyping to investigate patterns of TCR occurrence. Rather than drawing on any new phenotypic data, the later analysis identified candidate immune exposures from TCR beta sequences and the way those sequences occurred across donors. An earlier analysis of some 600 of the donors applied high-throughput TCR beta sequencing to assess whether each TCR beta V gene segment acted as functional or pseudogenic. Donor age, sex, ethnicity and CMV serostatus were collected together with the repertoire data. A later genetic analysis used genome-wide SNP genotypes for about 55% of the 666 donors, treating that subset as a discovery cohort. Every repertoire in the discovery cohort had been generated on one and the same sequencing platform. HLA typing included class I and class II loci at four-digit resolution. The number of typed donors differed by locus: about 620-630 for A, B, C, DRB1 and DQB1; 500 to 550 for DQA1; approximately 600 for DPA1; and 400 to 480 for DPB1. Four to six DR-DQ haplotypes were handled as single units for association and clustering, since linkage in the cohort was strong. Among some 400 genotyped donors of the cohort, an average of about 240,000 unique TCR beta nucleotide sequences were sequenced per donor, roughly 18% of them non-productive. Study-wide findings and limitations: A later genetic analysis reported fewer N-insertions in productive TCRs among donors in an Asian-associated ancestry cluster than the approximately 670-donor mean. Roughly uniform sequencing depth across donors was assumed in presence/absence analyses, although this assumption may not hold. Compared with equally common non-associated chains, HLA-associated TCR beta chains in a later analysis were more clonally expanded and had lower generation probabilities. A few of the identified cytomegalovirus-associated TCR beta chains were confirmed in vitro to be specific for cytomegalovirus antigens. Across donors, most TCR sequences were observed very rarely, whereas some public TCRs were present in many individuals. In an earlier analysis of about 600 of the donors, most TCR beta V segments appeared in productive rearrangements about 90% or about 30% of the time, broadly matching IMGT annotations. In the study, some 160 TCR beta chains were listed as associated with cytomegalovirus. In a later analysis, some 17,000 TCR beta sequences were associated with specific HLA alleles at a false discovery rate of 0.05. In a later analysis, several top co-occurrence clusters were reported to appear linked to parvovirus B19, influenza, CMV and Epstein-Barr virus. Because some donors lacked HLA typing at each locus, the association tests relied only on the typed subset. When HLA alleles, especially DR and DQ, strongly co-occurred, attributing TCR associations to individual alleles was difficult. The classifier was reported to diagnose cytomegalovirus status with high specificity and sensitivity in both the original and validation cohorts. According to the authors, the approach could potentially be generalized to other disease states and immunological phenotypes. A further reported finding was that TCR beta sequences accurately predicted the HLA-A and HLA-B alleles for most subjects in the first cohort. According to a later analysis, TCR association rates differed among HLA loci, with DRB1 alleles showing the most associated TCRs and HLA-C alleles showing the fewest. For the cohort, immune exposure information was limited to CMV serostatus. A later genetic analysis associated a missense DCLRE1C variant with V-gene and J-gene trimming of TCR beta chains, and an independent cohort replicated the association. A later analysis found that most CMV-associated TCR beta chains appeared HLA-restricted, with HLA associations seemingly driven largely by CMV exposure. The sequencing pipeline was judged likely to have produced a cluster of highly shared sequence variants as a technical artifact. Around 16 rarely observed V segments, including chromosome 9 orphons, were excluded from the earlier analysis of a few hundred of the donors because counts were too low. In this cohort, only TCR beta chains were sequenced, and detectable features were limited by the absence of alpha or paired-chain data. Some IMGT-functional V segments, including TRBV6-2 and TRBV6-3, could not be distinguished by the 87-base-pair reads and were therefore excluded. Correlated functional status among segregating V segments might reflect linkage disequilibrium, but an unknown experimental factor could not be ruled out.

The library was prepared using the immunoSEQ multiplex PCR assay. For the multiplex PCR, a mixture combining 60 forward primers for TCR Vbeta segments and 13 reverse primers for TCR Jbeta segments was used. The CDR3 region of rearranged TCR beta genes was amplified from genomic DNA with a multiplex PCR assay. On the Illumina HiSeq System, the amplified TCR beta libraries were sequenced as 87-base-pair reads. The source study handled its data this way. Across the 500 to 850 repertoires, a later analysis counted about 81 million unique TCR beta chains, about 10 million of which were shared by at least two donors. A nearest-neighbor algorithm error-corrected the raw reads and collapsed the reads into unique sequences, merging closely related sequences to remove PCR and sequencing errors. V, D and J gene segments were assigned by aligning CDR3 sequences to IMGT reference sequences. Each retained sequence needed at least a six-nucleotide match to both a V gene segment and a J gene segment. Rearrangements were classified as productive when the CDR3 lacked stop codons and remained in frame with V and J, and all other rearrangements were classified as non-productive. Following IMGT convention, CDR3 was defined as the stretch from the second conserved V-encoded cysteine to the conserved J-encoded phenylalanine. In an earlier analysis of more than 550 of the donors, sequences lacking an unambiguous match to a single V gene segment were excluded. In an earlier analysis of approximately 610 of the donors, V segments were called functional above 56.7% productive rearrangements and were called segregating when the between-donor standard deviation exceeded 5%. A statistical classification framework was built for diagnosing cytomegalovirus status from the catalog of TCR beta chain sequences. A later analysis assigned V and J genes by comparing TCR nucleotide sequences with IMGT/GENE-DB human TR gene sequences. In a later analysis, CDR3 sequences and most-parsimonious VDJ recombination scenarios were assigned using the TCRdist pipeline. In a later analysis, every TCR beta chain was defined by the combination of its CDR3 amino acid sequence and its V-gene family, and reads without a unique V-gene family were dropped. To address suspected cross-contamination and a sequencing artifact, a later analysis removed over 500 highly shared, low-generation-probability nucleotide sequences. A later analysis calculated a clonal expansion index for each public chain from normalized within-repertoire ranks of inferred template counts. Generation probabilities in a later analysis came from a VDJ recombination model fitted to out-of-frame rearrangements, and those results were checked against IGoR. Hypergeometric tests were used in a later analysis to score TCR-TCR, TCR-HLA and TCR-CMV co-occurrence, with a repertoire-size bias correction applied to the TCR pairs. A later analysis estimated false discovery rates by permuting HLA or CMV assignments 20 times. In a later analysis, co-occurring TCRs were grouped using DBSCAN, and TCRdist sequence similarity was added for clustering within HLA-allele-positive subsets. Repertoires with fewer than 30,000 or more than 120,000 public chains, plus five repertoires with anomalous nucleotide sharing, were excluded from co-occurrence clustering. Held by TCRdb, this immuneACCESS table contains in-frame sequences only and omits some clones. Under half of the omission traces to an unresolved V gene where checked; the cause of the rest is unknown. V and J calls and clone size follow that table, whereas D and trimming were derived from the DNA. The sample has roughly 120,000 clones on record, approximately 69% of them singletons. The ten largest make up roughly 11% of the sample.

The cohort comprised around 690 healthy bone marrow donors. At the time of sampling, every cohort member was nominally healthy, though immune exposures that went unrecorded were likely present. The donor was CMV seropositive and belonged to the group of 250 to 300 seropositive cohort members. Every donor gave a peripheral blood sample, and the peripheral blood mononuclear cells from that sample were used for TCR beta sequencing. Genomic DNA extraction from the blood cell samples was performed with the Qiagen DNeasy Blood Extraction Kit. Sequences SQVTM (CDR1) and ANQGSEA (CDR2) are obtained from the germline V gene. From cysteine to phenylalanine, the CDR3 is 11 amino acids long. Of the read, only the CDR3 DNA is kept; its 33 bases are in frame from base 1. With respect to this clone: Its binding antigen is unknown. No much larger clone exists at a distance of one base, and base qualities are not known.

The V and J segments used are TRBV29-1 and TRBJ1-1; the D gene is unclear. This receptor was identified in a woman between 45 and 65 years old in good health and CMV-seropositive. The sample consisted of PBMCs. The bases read TGCAGTGGATCAGAGGACACTGAAGCTTTCTTT. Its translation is CSGSEDTEAFF.